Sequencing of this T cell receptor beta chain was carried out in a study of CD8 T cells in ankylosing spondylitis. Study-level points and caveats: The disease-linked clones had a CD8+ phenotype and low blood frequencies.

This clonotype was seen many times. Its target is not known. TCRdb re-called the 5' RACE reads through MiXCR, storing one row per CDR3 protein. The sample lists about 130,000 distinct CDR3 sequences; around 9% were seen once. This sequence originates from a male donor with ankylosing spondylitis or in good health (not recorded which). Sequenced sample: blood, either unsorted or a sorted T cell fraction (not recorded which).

In DNA form, the CDR3 reads TGTGCCAGCAGCTCTTTTCCCGGGACAGGGTACTACGAGCAGTACTTC. This gives the protein CASSSFPGTGYYEQYF. V gene TRBV7-8 combines with J gene TRBJ2-7; 9 nucleotides line up with TRBD1. V trimming: 4 bases; J trimming: 3 bases; junction bases outside the gene matches: 10. The germline V gene has CDR1 SGHVS and CDR2 FQNEAQ. This CDR3 comprises 16 residues. The full variable domain, in which reference TRBV7-8 and TRBJ2-7 provide the parts outside the CDR3, is GAGVSQSPRYKVAKRGQDVALRCDPISGHVSLFWYQQALGQGPEFLTYFQNEAQLDKSGLPSDRFFAERPEGSVSTLKIQRTQQEDSAVYLCASSSFPGTGYYEQYFGPGTRLTVT.